One sample yielded the 22 T cell receptor beta chains listed below, sequenced in a study of cytomegalovirus exposure and HLA in healthy donors. 13 Jbeta primers and 60 Vbeta primers were used for the PCR. TCRdb's table, derived via immunoSEQ multiplex PCR, lists solely in-frame clones and lacks some. The sample has roughly 180,000 clones; about 75% are singletons. Sequencing input: PBMCs. These receptors were obtained from a woman between 40 and 50 years old in good health and CMV-seropositive.

The sample holds a few counts of this clone. J is TRBJ2-5 and V is TRBV10-3, with D hard to call. Trimming took off 3 bases at V and 0 bases at J, with 2 bases between the two ends. The CDR3 is 12 amino acids. Germline lookup yields CDR1 ENHRY and CDR2 SYGVKD. The CDR3 DNA reads as TGTGCCATCAGTGATAACCAAGAGACCCAGTACTTC. This gives the protein CAISDNQETQYF.

Points on this clone: One end of the junction fails to match germline, which may point to a read error. The chain recombines TRBV5-1 with TRBJ2-3, with TRBD2 matching 7 bases. Looked up from germline, CDR1 is SGHRS and CDR2 is YFSETQ. This CDR3 is 15 amino acids long. The CDR3 here is CASNLATSATDTQYF. Here the CDR3 DNA reads TGCGCCAGCAACTTGGCTACTAGCGCGACAGATACGCAGTATTTC.

V gene TRBV27 combines with J gene TRBJ2-1; possibly TRBD1 for D (6 bases). Trimming stripped 0 bases from V and 7 bases from J, with 7 bases between. CDR1 and CDR2 (germline): MNHEY, SMNVEV (reference sequence). The CDR3 is 13 amino acids. CDR3 nucleotide sequence: TGTGCCAGCAGTTTATCGGGGGCGAATGAGCAGTTCTTC. Translation gives CASSLSGANEQFF.

For the CDR3, the DNA is TGTGCCACCCGGGACAGAGCTGAAGCTTTCTTT. Translated: CATRDRAEAFF. The chain links TRBV19 to TRBJ1-1, with 7 nucleotides matching TRBD1. With V trimmed by 10 bases and J by 6 bases, 5 bases remained unmatched. The CDR3 is 11 residues long. Per germline, CDR1 LNHDA and CDR2 SQIVND (reference sequence).

The chain has TRBV11-2 and TRBJ2-2, with TRBD2 matching 11 bases. The CDR3 runs 16 residues. The germline CDR1 and CDR2 sequences are SGHAT and FQNNGV. Trimming at V came to 6 bases and at J to 3 bases, leaving 6 bases not matched to a gene. The CDR3 protein is CASRDVAGGYTGELFF. The CDR3 coding sequence is TGTGCCAGCAGAGACGTAGCGGGAGGGTACACCGGGGAGCTGTTTTTT.

The CDR3 region is CASRSLSNQPQHF. The DNA for the CDR3 is TGTGCCAGCAGGTCTTTGAGCAATCAGCCCCAGCATTTT. The chain carries TRBV28 and TRBJ1-5; D unresolved. The CDR3 runs to 13 residues. Germline CDR1 and CDR2: MDHEN and SYDVKM. Trimming removed 6 bases at V and 1 base at J, with 7 bases between.

This chain uses TRBV27 with TRBJ2-3; D perhaps matches TRBD2 (6 bases). With 1 base removed from V and 1 base from J, the gap between germline ends came to 9 bases. The CDR3 is 15 amino acids. Germline loops: CDR1 MNHEY, CDR2 SMNVEV (reference sequence). Here the CDR3 DNA reads TGTGCCAGCAGTTTATTTGCTAGCGGCACAGATACGCAGTATTTT. Protein: CASSLFASGTDTQYF.

The rearrangement uses TRBV28 and TRBJ2-3; 7 bases line up with TRBD2. Germline V gives CDR1 MDHEN, CDR2 SYDVKM. This CDR3 spans 16 amino acids. V shed 5 bases and J 1 base; nucleotides not matched to a gene: 9. The CDR3 DNA follows: TGTGCCAGCAGTCCACCTAAGCGGGAAGGCACAGATACGCAGTATTTT. Translating it yields CASSPPKREGTDTQYF.

The chain carries TRBV28 and TRBJ2-2, with 9 nucleotides matching TRBD1. Trimming cost V 5 bases and J 9 bases; bases outside gene matches: 10. The CDR3 runs 15 residues. Germline V gene data show CDR1 as MDHEN and CDR2 as SYDVKM. For the CDR3, the DNA is TGTGCCAGCAGTCGACTTACAGGGGGCAAAAGGGAGCTGTTTTTT. It translates to CASSRLTGGKRELFF.

Worth noting for this clone: Other DNA sequences in this specimen translate into the identical CDR3. The CDR3 DNA sequence: TGTGCCAGCAGAGGGACAGCGACTAATGAAAAACTGTTTTTT. Protein sequence: CASRGTATNEKLFF. V usage is TRBV2 and J usage is TRBJ1-4, with TRBD1 matching 7 bases. CDR3 size: 14 residues. The ends lost 6 bases at V and 2 bases at J; junction bases unmatched: 3. Germline loops: CDR1 SNHLY, CDR2 FYNNEI.

Only a few counts were recorded for this clone. The V gene is TRBV5-1, the J gene TRBJ1-1, with 7 bases aligning to TRBD1. The J segment lost 1 base and the V segment lost 3 bases, leaving 6 bases of the junction unmatched. CDR1 is SGHRS, CDR2 YFSETQ, per germline. The CDR3 runs 15 residues. In DNA form, the CDR3 reads TGCGCCAGCAGCTGGGGACAGCCTTGGAACACTGAAGCTTTCTTT. Translating gives CASSWGQPWNTEAFF.

The V call is TRBV7-3, the J call TRBJ2-1; TRBD1 is a possible D gene (7 bases). CDR3 length equals 16 residues. Germline lookup yields CDR1 SGHTA and CDR2 FQGTGA. V gave up 5 bases and J gave up 3 bases, with 17 bases separating them. Written as DNA, the CDR3 is TGTGCCAGCAGCGTACAGGGGACTCTGGGCTACAATGAGCAGTTCTTC. Residues: CASSVQGTLGYNEQFF. The full variable domain, in which reference TRBV7-3 and TRBJ2-1 provide the parts outside the CDR3, is GAGVSQTPSNKVTEKGKYVELRCDPISGHTALYWYRQSLGQGPEFLIYFQGTGAADDSGLPNDRFFAVRPEGSVSTLKIQRTERGDSAVYLCASSVQGTLGYNEQFFGPGTRLTVL.

For this clone: Distinct nucleotide sequences in the sample also encode this CDR3. The CDR3, as DNA: TGTGCCAGCAGTGTCGAGGGCGCCACTGAAGCTTTCTTT. It encodes CASSVEGATEAFF. The chain has TRBV6-4 and TRBJ1-1, with D hard to call. CDR1 is MRHNA, CDR2 SNTAGT, per germline. The CDR3 loop spans 13 amino acids. V dropped 4 bases and J dropped 4 bases, with 10 bases sitting between them.

The genes are TRBV5-4 and TRBJ2-5, with 7 bases aligning to TRBD1. The CDR3 contains 15 residues. V lost 0 bases and J lost 4; bases outside the gene matches: 6. Germline values: CDR1 SGHNT, CDR2 YYREEE (reference sequence). The CDR3 loop is CASSLDRGEIETQYF. For the CDR3, the DNA is TGTGCCAGCAGCTTGGACAGGGGCGAGATAGAGACCCAGTACTTC.

The chain joins TRBV15 to TRBJ2-7; no reliable D call. There are 12 residues in the CDR3. Germline V gene sequence: CDR1 LNHNV, CDR2 YYDKDF (reference sequence). With 0 bases removed from V and 3 bases from J, the gap between germline ends came to 3 bases. DNA for the CDR3: TGTGCCACCAGCAGAGACTTCTACGAGCAGTACTTC. Amino acid sequence: CATSRDFYEQYF.

This rearrangement joins TRBV28 to TRBJ1-1, with 8 bases that match TRBD1. Germline trimming cut 8 bases from V and 1 base from J; bases unmatched to any gene: 9. Germline CDR1 and CDR2: MDHEN and SYDVKM. This CDR3 is built from 15 residues. In DNA form, the CDR3 reads TGTGCCAGCCTATCCTTGGACAGGGAGAACACTGAAGCTTTCTTT. Protein product: CASLSLDRENTEAFF.

The V call is TRBV6-5, the J call TRBJ2-7; D is possibly TRBD1 (6 bases). CDR1 and CDR2 (germline): MNHEY, SVGAGI. The CDR3 is 15 residues long. The germline V and J ends were trimmed by 0 bases and 2 bases, with 11 bases remaining between them. In nucleotides, the CDR3 is TGTGCCAGCAGTTACTCCTCGGGACAACCCTACGAGCAGTACTTC. Translation: CASSYSSGQPYEQYF.

The rearrangement uses TRBV2 and TRBJ1-1; D perhaps matches TRBD1 (5 bases). This CDR3 comprises 13 residues. The germline V and J ends were trimmed by 2 bases and 8 bases, with 12 bases remaining between them. CDR1 and CDR2 from the germline V gene are SNHLY and FYNNEI. The CDR3 coding sequence is TGTGCCAGCAGTGAATTCGTCAGGGCGGAAGCTTTCTTT. This translates into CASSEFVRAEAFF.

The J gene is TRBJ2-1, the V gene TRBV14; D perhaps matches TRBD2 (6 bases). This CDR3 region has 21 residues. Deletions cut 0 bases from V and 8 bases from J, with 32 bases between. Germline V lookup: CDR1 SGHDN, CDR2 FVKESK. CDR3 coding DNA: TGTGCCAGCAGCCAAGATTCGTTCATCTTTCGGGGACTCGCTCCAACCGATGAGCAGTTCTTC. This sequence encodes CASSQDSFIFRGLAPTDEQFF.

The chain carries TRBV14 and TRBJ1-1, with TRBD1 matching 7 bases. Germline V lookup: CDR1 SGHDN, CDR2 FVKESK. This CDR3 has 17 amino acids. The trim removed 4 bases at V and 0 bases at J, leaving 11 bases unmatched. CDR3 sequence: CASSPPTVTGLNTEAFF. The CDR3 nucleotides are TGTGCCAGCAGCCCACCAACTGTGACAGGGCTGAACACTGAAGCTTTCTTT.

The V and J genes are TRBV7-9 and TRBJ1-4; possibly TRBD1 for D (6 bases). CDR3 length equals 16 residues. V gave up 1 base and J gave up 7 bases, with 16 bases separating them. Germline V gene data show CDR1 as SEHNR and CDR2 as FQNEAQ (reference sequence). CDR3 protein: CASSLDWGGSSEKLFF. DNA for the CDR3: TGTGCCAGCAGCTTAGATTGGGGGGGCTCGAGTGAAAAACTGTTTTTT.

The chain is built from TRBV10-1 and TRBJ2-1, with a tentative D call TRBD1 (6 bases). Germline lookup yields CDR1 WNHNN and CDR2 SYGVQD (reference sequence). The CDR3 sequence is 14 residues long. Trimming cost V 4 bases and J 5 bases, with 12 bases left between them. The CDR3 nucleotides read TGCGCCAGCAGTGTTGGGGGCGCGGACAATGAGCAGTTCTTC. Translation gives CASSVGGADNEQFF.